This T cell receptor (beta chain) was sequenced in a study of T cell responses to AZD1222 COVID-19 vaccine. The length of the CDR3 is 12 residues. V lost 4 bases, J lost 10 bases, and 5 bases stayed unmatched. Germline CDR1 and CDR2: KGHDR and SFDVKD. TCRdb's copy holds only in-frame clones and misses some; the assay was immunoSEQ multiplex PCR. The sample holds 140,000 or so clones; roughly 90% are singletons and the top ten take approximately 1.5%. The sample here was peripheral blood, taken on day 0 of AZD1222 vaccination. This clonotype originated in an adult in good health. The J gene is TRBJ1-1, the V gene TRBV24-1; TRBD1 aligns across 7 bases. The chain's CDR3 is CATSDPTGRAFF. The DNA for the CDR3 is TGTGCCACCAGTGACCCGACAGGGAGAGCTTTCTTT.